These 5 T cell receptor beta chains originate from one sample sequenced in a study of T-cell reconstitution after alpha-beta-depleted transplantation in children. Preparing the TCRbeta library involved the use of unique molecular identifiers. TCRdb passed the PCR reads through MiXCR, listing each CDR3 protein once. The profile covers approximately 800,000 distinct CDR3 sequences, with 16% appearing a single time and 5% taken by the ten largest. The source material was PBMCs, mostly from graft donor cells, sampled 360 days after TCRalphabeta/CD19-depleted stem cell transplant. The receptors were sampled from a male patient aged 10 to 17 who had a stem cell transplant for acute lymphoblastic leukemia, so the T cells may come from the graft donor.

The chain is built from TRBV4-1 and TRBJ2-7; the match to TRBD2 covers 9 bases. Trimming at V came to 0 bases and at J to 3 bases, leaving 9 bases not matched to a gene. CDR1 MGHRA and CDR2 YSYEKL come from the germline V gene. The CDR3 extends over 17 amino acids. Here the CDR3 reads CASSQDATAGGFYEQYF. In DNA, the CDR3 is TGCGCCAGCAGCCAAGATGCCACAGCGGGAGGTTTCTACGAGCAGTACTTC.

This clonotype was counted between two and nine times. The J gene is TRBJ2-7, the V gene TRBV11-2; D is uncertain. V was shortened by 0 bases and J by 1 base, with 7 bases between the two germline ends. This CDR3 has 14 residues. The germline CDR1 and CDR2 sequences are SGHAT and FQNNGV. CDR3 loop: CASSLDVRSYEQYF. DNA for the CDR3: TGTGCCAGCAGCTTAGATGTCAGGTCCTACGAGCAGTACTTC.

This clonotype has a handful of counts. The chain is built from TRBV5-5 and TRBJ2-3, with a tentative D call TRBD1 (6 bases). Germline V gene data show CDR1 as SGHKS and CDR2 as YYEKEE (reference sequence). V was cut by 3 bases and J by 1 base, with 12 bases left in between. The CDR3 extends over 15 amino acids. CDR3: CASSYGAGGTDTQYF. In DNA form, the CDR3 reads TGTGCCAGCAGCTACGGGGCAGGGGGCACAGATACGCAGTATTTT.

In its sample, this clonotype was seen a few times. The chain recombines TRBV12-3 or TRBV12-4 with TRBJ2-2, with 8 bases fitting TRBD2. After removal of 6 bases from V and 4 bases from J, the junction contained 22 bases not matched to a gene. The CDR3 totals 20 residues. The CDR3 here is CASSSPRAGVGAGGTGELFF. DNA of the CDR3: TGTGCCAGCAGCTCCCCCCGAGCGGGAGTGGGGGCCGGGGGCACCGGGGAGCTGTTTTTT.

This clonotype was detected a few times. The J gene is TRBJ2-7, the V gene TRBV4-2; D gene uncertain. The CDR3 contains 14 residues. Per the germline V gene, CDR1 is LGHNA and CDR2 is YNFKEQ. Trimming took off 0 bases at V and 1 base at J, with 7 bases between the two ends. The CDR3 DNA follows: TGTGCCAGCAGCCAAGAGTGGGTTTCCTACGAGCAGTACTTC. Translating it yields CASSQEWVSYEQYF.